What follows describes a single T cell receptor (beta chain). The antigen remains undetermined. The data stem from a study of chemoradiotherapy in HPV16-positive cancers. Turning to the study itself: A couple of HPV16-positive patients' cells yielded candidate HPV-specific clones and common motifs. Findings of the study overall: Candidate HPV-specific clones and E7-related TCR motifs grew in tumor during treatment.

Germline CDR1 and CDR2: WSHSY and SAAADI. The CDR3 spans 15 residues. V was shortened by 1 base and J by 4 bases, with 13 bases between the two germline ends. Method: immunoSEQ multiplex PCR; TCRdb's copy keeps in-frame clones and lacks some. The sample includes about 9,000 clones, 75% of them seen just once. The receptor's source is a human donor with HPV-associated anogenital cancer. Sampling was performed from a patient who underwent chemoradiotherapy. The V and J genes are TRBV10-2 and TRBJ2-5; unclear D gene. The CDR3 protein is CASSEFASLLETQYF. The CDR3 DNA follows: TGCGCCAGCAGTGAGTTTGCGTCCCTTCTAGAGACCCAGTACTTC.